This T cell receptor beta chain was identified in a study of T cell repertoires in cytomegalovirus infection. About the research overall: Public TCR beta signatures were indicative of both CMV infection and a matching HLA type. Regarding the study as a whole: Cumulative public TCR beta family frequency identified carriers of CMV plus the relevant HLA. CMV-specific TCR beta clonotypes restricted by HLA-C dominated the ex vivo response.

Trimming cost V 4 bases and J 8 bases; bases outside gene matches: 6. CDR1 SGHTA and CDR2 FQGNSA come from the germline V gene. The CDR3 extends over 13 amino acids. TCRdb itself ran the reads through MiXCR, one entry per CDR3 protein. The sample includes 200,000 or so distinct CDR3 sequences, 28% of them seen just once. This clonotype has a handful of counts. Its antigen remains unidentified. The chain couples TRBV7-2 to TRBJ1-1; the match to TRBD1 covers 8 bases. Sequencing used PBMCs. The clonotype comes from a human donor in good health (CMV status not recorded). Some clones in this sample may be carry-over from other donors' samples. CDR3 DNA: TGTGCCAGCAGCTCGATGGACAGGGTAGAAGCTTTCTTT. It is translated as CASSSMDRVEAFF. Using reference TRBV7-2 and TRBJ1-1 for the parts outside the CDR3, the full variable domain is GAGVSQSPSNKVTEKGKDVELRCDPISGHTALYWYRQSLGQGLEFLIYFQGNSAPDKSGLPSDRFSAERTGGSVSTLTIQRTQQEDSAVYLCASSSMDRVEAFFGQGTRLTVV.